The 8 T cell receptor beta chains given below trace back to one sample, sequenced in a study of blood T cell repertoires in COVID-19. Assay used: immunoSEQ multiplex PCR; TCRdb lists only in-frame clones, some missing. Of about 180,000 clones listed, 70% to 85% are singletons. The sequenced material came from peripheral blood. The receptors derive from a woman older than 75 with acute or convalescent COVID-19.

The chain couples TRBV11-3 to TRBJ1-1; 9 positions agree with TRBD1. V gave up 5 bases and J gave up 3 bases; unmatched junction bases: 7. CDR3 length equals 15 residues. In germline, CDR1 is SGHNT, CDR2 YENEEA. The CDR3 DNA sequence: TGTGCCAGCAGCCGGACAGGGGACGAGTACACTGAAGCTTTCTTT. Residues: CASSRTGDEYTEAFF.

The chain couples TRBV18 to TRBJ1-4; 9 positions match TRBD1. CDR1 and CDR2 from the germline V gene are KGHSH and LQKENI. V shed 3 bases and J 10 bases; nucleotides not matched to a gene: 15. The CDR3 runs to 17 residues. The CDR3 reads CASSPQTRGQGDRKLFF. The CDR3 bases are TGTGCCAGCTCACCCCAGACCCGGGGACAGGGTGATAGAAAACTGTTTTTT.

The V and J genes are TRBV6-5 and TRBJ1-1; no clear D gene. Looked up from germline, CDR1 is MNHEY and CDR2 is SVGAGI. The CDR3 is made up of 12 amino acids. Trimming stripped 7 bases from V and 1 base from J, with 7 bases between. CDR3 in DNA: TGTGCCAGCAAACAGCCGAACACTGAAGCTTTCTTT. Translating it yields CASKQPNTEAFF.

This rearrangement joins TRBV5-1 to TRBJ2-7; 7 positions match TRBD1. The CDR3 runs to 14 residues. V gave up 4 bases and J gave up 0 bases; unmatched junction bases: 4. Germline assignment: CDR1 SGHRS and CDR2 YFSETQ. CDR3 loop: CASSVGGVSYEQYF. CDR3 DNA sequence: TGCGCCAGCAGCGTAGGGGGCGTCTCCTACGAGCAGTACTTC.

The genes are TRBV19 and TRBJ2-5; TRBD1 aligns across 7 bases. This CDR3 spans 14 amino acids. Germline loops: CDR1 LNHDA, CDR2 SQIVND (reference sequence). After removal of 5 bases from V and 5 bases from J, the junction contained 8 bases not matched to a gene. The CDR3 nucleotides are TGTGCCAGTAGTCCCGGGACAGCCCGGGAGACCCAGTACTTC. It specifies CASSPGTARETQYF.

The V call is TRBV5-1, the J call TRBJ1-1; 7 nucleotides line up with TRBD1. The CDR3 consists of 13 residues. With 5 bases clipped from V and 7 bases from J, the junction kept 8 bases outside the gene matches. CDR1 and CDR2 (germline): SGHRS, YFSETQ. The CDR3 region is CASSLPGTVEAFF. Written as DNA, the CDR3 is TGCGCCAGCAGTTTACCCGGGACAGTTGAAGCTTTCTTT.

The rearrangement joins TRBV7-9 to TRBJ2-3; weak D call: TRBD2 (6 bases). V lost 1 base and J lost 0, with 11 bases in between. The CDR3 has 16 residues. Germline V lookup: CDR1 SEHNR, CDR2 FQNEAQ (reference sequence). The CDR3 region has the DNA TGTGCCAGCAGCTTAGATGGCGGGGTCAGCACAGATACGCAGTATTTT. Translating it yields CASSLDGGVSTDTQYF.

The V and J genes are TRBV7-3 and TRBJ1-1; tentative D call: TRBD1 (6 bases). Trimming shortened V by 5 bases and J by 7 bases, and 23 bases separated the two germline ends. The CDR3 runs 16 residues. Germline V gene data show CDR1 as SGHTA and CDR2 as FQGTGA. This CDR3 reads CASSPAGTQGMGEAFF. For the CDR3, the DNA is TGTGCCAGCAGCCCGGCCGGGACACAAGGGATGGGTGAAGCTTTCTTT.